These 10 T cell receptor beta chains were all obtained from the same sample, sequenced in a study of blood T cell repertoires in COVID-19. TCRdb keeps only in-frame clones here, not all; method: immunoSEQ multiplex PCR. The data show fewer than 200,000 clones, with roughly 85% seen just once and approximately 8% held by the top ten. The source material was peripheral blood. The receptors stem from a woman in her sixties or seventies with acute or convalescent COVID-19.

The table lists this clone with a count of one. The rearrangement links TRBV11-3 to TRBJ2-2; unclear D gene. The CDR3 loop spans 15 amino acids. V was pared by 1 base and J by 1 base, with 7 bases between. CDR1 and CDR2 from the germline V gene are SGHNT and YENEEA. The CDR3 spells CASSLGAQNTGELFF. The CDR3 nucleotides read TGTGCCAGCAGCTTAGGGGCCCAGAACACCGGGGAGCTGTTTTTT. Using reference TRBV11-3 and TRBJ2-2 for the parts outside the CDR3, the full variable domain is EAGVVQSPRYKIIEKKQPVAFWCNPISGHNTLYWYLQNLGQGPELLIRYENEEAVDDSQLPKDRFSAERLKGVDSTLKIQPAELGDSAVYLCASSLGAQNTGELFFGEGSRLTVL.

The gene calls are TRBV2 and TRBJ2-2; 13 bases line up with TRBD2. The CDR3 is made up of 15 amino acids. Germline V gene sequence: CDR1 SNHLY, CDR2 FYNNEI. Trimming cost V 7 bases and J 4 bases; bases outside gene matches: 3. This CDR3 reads CASTRLAGGTGELFF. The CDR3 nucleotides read TGTGCCAGCACGAGACTAGCGGGAGGCACCGGGGAGCTGTTTTTT.

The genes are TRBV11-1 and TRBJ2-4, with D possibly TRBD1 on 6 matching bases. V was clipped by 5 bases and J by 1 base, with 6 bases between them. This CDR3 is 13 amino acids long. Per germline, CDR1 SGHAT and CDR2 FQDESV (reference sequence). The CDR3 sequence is CASSDRAKNIQYF. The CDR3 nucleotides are TGTGCCAGCAGCGACAGGGCCAAAAACATTCAGTACTTC. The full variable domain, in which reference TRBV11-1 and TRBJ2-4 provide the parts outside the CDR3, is EAEVAQSPRYKITEKSQAVAFWCDPISGHATLYWYRQILGQGPELLVQFQDESVVDDSQLPKDRFSAERLKGVDSTLKIQPAELGDSAMYLCASSDRAKNIQYFGAGTRLSVL.

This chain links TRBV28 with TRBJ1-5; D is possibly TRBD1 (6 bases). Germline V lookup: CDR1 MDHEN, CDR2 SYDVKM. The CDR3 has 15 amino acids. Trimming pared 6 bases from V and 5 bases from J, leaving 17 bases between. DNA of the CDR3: TGTGCCAGCAGAACCGGGACAAGGGAAGATCAGCCCCAGCATTTT. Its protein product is CASRTGTREDQPQHF.

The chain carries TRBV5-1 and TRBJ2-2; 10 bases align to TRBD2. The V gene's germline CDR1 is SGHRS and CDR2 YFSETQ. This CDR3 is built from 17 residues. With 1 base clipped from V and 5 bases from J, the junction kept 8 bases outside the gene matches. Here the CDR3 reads CASSLTSGAFPTGELFF. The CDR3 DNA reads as TGCGCCAGCAGCTTGACTAGCGGGGCTTTCCCAACCGGGGAGCTGTTTTTT.

The DNA for the CDR3 is TGTGCCAGCAGTGACAGGGTGGCCACTGAAGCTTTCTTT. Protein sequence: CASSDRVATEAFF. The rearrangement uses TRBV6-1 and TRBJ1-1; possible D gene TRBD1, 5 bases. Per the germline V gene, CDR1 is MNHNS and CDR2 is SASEGT. The CDR3 sequence is 13 residues long. Trimming shortened V by 3 bases and J by 4 bases, and 9 bases separated the two germline ends.

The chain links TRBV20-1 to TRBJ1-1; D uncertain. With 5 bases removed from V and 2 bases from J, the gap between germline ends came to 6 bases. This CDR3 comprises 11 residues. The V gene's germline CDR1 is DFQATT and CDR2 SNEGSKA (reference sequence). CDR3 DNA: TGCAGTGCTGTGCGAAACACTGAAGCTTTCTTT. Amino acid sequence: CSAVRNTEAFF.

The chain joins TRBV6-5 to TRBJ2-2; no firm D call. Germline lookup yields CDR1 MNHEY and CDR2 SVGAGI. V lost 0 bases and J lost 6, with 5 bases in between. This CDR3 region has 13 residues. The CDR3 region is CASSYSKPGELFF. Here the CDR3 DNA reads TGTGCCAGCAGTTACTCCAAGCCCGGGGAGCTGTTTTTT.

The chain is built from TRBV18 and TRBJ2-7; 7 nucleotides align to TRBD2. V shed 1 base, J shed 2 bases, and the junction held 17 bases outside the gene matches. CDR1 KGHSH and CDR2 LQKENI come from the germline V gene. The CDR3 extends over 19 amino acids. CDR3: CASSPLGPAGSTWTYEQYF. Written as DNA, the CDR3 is TGTGCCAGCTCACCACTCGGTCCAGCGGGATCAACGTGGACCTACGAGCAGTACTTC.

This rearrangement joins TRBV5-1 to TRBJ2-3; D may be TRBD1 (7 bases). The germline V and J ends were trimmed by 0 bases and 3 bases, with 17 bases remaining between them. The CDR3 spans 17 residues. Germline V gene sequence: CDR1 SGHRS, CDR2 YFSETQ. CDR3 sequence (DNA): TGCGCCAGCAGCTTGGGGCCAGAGGGGGCGGGAACAGATACGCAGTATTTT. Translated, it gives CASSLGPEGAGTDTQYF.